The TCR beta chain under discussion was sequenced for a study of T cell responses to AZD1222 COVID-19 vaccine. General study results and limits: Donors skewed white British and female; clonal diversity was possibly underestimated. Spike-specific TCR breadth and depth both grew after two AZD1222 doses. Vaccine-related CD4 TCRs covered spike, predominating at 160-218 and 743-854. Nearly half of spike-specific TCRs reportedly target variant regions that are unmutated in the B.1.351 and B.1.1.7 variants.

Assay: immunoSEQ multiplex PCR; the TCRdb copy retains only in-frame clones and omits some. In the table there are just over 150,000 clones, about 87% of which are singletons. V was clipped by 5 bases and J by 7 bases; unmatched bases: 6. The CDR3 contains 14 residues. CDR1 SGHAT and CDR2 FQNNGV come from the germline V gene. As to this clone: Its antigen remains unidentified.

Material: peripheral blood, obtained 28 days after the second AZD1222 dose. The receptor was isolated from an adult who received the AZD1222 COVID-19 vaccine. The chain carries TRBV11-2 and TRBJ2-5; 11 bases align to TRBD2. Written as DNA, the CDR3 is TGTGCCAGCAGCCCGGACGGACTAGCGGGGACCCAGTACTTC. Protein product: CASSPDGLAGTQYF.